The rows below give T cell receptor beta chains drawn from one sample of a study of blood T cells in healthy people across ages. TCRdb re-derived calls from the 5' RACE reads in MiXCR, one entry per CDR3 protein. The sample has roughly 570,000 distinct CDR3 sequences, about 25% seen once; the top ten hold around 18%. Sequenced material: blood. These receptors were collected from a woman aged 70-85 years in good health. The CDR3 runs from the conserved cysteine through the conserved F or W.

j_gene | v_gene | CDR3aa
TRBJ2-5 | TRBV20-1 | CSARDHASGRAYETQYF
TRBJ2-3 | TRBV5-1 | CASSFEISGTDTQYF
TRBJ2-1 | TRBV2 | CASSDRGLYNEQFF
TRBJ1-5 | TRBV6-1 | CASSLTTGEGNQPQHF
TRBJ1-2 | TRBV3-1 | CASSHEGTGYGYTF
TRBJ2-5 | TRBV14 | CASSRFGRGLETQYF
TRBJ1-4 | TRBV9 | CASSVSGRPEGEKLFF
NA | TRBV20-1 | CSARTQRGGINEQFF
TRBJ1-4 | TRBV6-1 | CATSEGLSSNEKLFF
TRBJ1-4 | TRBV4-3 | CASSQDVKNNEKLFF
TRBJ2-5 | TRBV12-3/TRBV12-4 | CASKTRPYQETQYF
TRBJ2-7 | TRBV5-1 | CASSLALAGDEQYF
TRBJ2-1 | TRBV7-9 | CASSLPGNMGREQFF
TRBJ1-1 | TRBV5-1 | CASSFYRGLIEAFF
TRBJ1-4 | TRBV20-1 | CSARGGRAGETNEKLFF
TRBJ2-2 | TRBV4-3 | CASSQASARDTGELFF
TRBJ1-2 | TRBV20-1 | CSATLPGEGYTF
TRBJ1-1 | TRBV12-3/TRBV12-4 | CASSPRTGVTEAFF
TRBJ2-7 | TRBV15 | CATSRVRGSSYEQYF
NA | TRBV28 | CASRVAGTYNEQFF
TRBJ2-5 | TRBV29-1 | CSVQPGVRETQYF
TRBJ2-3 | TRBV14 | CASSDSSRGTQYF
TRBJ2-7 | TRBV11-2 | CASSLAGQSSYEQYF
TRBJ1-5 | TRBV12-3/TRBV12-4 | CASSPFSDQPQHF
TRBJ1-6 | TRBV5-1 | CASSFGQGVNSPLHF
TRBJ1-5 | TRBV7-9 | CASSLERVNQPQHF
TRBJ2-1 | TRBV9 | CASSPEGDHYNEQFF
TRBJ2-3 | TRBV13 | CASSLRPSGDSTDTQYF
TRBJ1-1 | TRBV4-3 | CASSPSRQRILNTEAFF
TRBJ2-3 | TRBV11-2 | CASSLVNPTDTQYF
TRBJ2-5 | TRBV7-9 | CASSLENPGGKTQYF
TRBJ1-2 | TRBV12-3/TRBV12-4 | CASSTRSRDRGYGYTF
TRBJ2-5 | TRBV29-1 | CSVEAGGETQYF
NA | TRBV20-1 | CSAKSGQSGDEQFF
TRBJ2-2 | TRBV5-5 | CASSLVSSVGTGELFF
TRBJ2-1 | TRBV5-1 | CASSPGPPAGGYNEQFF
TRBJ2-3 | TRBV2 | CASLGTSGGTDTQYF
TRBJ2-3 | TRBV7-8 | CASSYTDTDTQYF
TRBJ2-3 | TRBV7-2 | CASSFGARVTQYF
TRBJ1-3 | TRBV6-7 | CASSYGKGLHRAGTGNTIYF
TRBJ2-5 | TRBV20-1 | CSARTRPGQETQYF
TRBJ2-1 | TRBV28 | CASRVPGGTLNNEQFF
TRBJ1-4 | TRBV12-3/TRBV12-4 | CASSTTPQGFNEKLFF
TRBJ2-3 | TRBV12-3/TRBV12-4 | CASSLVAGSSTDTQYF
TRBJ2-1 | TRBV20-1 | CSARDPERGNNEQFF